A selection of T cell receptor beta chains follows, all from one sample in a study of T cell responses to AZD1222 COVID-19 vaccine. Assay used: immunoSEQ multiplex PCR; TCRdb lists only in-frame clones, some missing. The table shows some 99,000 clones, with around 90% occurring only once. The starting material was peripheral blood, obtained on day 0 of AZD1222 vaccination. Receptor source: an adult in good health. The CDR3 runs from the conserved cysteine through the conserved F or W. The order of the fields is D gene, J gene, V gene, clone size, CDR3 protein, CDR3 DNA. A D gene is named only where the DNA matches it firmly. Rows give clone size only sometimes, using once, few, many, or a class for an expanded clone.

D gene: -
J gene: TRBJ2-7
V gene: TRBV11-2
clone size: -
CDR3 protein: CASSSQPFGPREYEQYF
CDR3 DNA: TGTGCCAGCAGCTCCCAACCTTTCGGGCCGCGAGAGTACGAGCAGTACTTC

D gene: TRBD1
J gene: TRBJ1-4
V gene: TRBV5-4
clone size: -
CDR3 protein: CASSPGVTDRGDEKLFF
CDR3 DNA: TGTGCCAGCAGCCCTGGGGTTACGGACAGGGGGGATGAAAAACTGTTTTTT

D gene: -
J gene: TRBJ2-1
V gene: TRBV30
clone size: -
CDR3 protein: CAGSYFNEQFF
CDR3 DNA: TGTGCCGGCTCTTATTTCAATGAGCAGTTCTTC

D gene: -
J gene: TRBJ1-5
V gene: TRBV27
clone size: once
CDR3 protein: CASSSRQNTGNQPQHF
CDR3 DNA: TGTGCCAGCAGTTCAAGACAGAATACAGGCAATCAGCCCCAGCATTTT

D gene: -
J gene: TRBJ1-1
V gene: TRBV5-1
clone size: few
CDR3 protein: CASSLEAKGEAFF
CDR3 DNA: TGCGCCAGCAGCTTGGAGGCTAAAGGAGAAGCTTTCTTT

D gene: -
J gene: TRBJ1-2
V gene: TRBV27
clone size: once
CDR3 protein: CASRGPDGYTF
CDR3 DNA: TGTGCCAGCAGGGGGCCGGATGGCTACACCTTC

D gene: -
J gene: TRBJ1-2
V gene: TRBV3-1/TRBV3-2
clone size: -
CDR3 protein: CASSNPGPEGYGYTF
CDR3 DNA: TGTGCCAGCAGCAACCCGGGACCTGAGGGCTATGGCTACACCTTC

D gene: -
J gene: TRBJ1-1
V gene: TRBV9
clone size: -
CDR3 protein: CASSVLQGKTEAFF
CDR3 DNA: TGTGCCAGCAGCGTCCTCCAGGGGAAGACTGAAGCTTTCTTT

D gene: -
J gene: TRBJ2-2
V gene: TRBV23-1
clone size: -
CDR3 protein: CASSQGRRTSDTGELFF
CDR3 DNA: TGCGCCAGCAGTCAAGGAAGGAGGACAAGCGACACCGGGGAGCTGTTTTTT

D gene: -
J gene: TRBJ2-2
V gene: TRBV18
clone size: -
CDR3 protein: CASSPGGPNTGELFF
CDR3 DNA: TGTGCCAGCTCACCAGGGGGGCCGAACACCGGGGAGCTGTTTTTT

D gene: -
J gene: TRBJ2-5
V gene: TRBV5-4
clone size: -
CDR3 protein: CASSFSQGENQYF
CDR3 DNA: TGTGCCAGCAGCTTCTCACAGGGAGAAAACCAGTACTTC

D gene: -
J gene: TRBJ1-4
V gene: TRBV2
clone size: -
CDR3 protein: CASSDFGTTNEKLFF
CDR3 DNA: TGTGCCAGCAGTGATTTCGGGACAACTAATGAAAAACTGTTTTTT

D gene: TRBD1
J gene: TRBJ1-1
V gene: TRBV7-2
clone size: once
CDR3 protein: CASSQQGASTEAFF
CDR3 DNA: TGTGCCAGCAGCCAACAGGGGGCGAGCACTGAAGCTTTCTTT

D gene: TRBD1
J gene: TRBJ2-1
V gene: TRBV5-1
clone size: -
CDR3 protein: CASSWGTGFSSYNEQFF
CDR3 DNA: TGCGCCAGCAGCTGGGGGACAGGGTTTAGCTCCTACAATGAGCAGTTCTTC

D gene: -
J gene: TRBJ1-6
V gene: TRBV25-1
clone size: once
CDR3 protein: CASVRDGDSPLHF
CDR3 DNA: TGTGCCAGCGTCCGGGACGGGGATTCACCCCTCCACTTT

D gene: TRBD1
J gene: TRBJ1-2
V gene: TRBV7-2
clone size: -
CDR3 protein: CASSPPTGTVYGYTF
CDR3 DNA: TGTGCCAGCAGCCCACCGACAGGGACGGTCTATGGCTACACCTTC

D gene: -
J gene: TRBJ1-2
V gene: TRBV6-2/TRBV6-3
clone size: -
CDR3 protein: CASSYDGTYGYTF
CDR3 DNA: TGTGCCAGCAGTTACGACGGGACCTATGGCTACACCTTC

D gene: TRBD2
J gene: TRBJ2-1
V gene: TRBV7-9
clone size: once
CDR3 protein: CASNRLAGANEQFF
CDR3 DNA: TGTGCCAGCAACCGACTAGCGGGAGCCAATGAGCAGTTCTTC

D gene: -
J gene: TRBJ2-7
V gene: TRBV5-1
clone size: -
CDR3 protein: CASSSPVTYEQYF
CDR3 DNA: TGCGCCAGCAGCTCGCCAGTCACCTACGAGCAGTACTTC